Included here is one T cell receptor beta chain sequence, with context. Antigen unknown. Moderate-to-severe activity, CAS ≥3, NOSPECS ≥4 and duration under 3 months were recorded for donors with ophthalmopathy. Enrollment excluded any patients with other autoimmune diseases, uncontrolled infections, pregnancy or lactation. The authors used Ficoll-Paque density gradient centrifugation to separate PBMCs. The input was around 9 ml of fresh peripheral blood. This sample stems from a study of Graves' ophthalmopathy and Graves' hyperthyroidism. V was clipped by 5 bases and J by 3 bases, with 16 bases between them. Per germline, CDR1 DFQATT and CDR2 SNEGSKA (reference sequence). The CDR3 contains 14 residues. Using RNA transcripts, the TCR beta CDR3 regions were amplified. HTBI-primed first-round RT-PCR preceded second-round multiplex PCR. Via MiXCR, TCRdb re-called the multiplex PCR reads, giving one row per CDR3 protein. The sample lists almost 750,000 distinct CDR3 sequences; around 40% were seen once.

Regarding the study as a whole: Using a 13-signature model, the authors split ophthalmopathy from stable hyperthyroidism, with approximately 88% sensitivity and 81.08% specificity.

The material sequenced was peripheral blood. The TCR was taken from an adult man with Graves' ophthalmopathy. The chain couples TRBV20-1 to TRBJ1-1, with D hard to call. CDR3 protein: CSASGSMGHTEAFF. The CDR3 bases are TGCAGTGCTTCCGGCTCCATGGGCCACACTGAAGCTTTCTTT.